These T cell receptor beta chains were read from a single sample in a study of blood T cell repertoires in COVID-19. Sequencing was performed with immunoSEQ multiplex PCR; in TCRdb, only in-frame clones are kept and a portion is missing. The table lists 200,000 or so clones, roughly nine tenths of them singletons, with approximately 1.7% in the top ten. The sequenced sample consisted of peripheral blood. These TCRs come from a man between 70 and 80 years old with acute or convalescent COVID-19. CDR3s include the opening cysteine and the closing phenylalanine or tryptophan. A D gene is named only where the DNA matches it firmly. Expanded clones get a size class; other rows say once, few or many, or leave the size out.

d_call j_call clone_size v_call cdr3_aa cdr3_nt
TRBD2 TRBJ2-7 . TRBV3-1/TRBV3-2 CASSQDIGLASSYEQYF TGTGCCAGCAGCCAAGACATTGGACTAGCGTCCTCCTACGAGCAGTACTTC
TRBD1 TRBJ1-1 few TRBV5-1 CASRTGTGGSNTEAFF TGCGCCAGCAGGACCGGGACAGGAGGCTCGAACACTGAAGCTTTCTTT
. TRBJ1-2 . TRBV28 CASTLGGVRNYGYTF TGTGCCAGCACCCTGGGGGGAGTACGAAACTATGGCTACACCTTC
. TRBJ1-6 . TRBV9 CASSPEGYRGSYNSPLHF TGTGCCAGCAGCCCCGAGGGATATCGAGGTTCCTATAATTCACCCCTCCACTTT
TRBD1 TRBJ2-5 . TRBV27 CASSSGTGGLPETQYF TGTGCCAGCAGTTCCGGGACAGGGGGTCTCCCGGAGACCCAGTACTTC
TRBD1 TRBJ1-3 . TRBV4-1 CASSQEGQLSGNTIYF TGCGCCAGCAGCCAAGAGGGACAGTTATCTGGAAACACCATATATTTT
TRBD2 TRBJ2-7 . TRBV5-1 CASSFTGTSDYEQYF TGCGCCAGCAGCTTTACCGGGACTAGCGACTACGAGCAGTACTTC
TRBD2 TRBJ2-7 . TRBV16 CASSQSRTSNEQYF TGTGCCAGCAGCCAATCGCGGACTAGCAACGAGCAGTACTTC
. TRBJ1-1 . TRBV29-1 CSVELPGWTEAFF TGCAGCGTTGAATTACCAGGGTGGACTGAAGCTTTCTTT
. TRBJ2-5 . TRBV5-4 CASSLRASTETQYF TGTGCCAGCAGCTTGAGGGCTAGCACAGAGACCCAGTACTTC
. TRBJ2-6 . TRBV7-3 CASSLGGANVLTF TGTGCCAGCAGCTTAGGCGGGGCCAACGTCCTGACTTTC
TRBD1 TRBJ1-5 . TRBV7-9 CASSSGTGTQPQHF TGTGCCAGCAGCTCTGGGACAGGAACCCAGCCCCAGCATTTT
TRBD2 TRBJ2-1 . TRBV5-5 CASSWELAGPYNEQFF TGTGCCAGCAGCTGGGAGCTAGCGGGACCCTACAATGAGCAGTTCTTC
. TRBJ2-6 few TRBV18 CASSPQSILSGANVLTF TGTGCCAGCTCACCACAGTCTATCCTCTCTGGGGCCAACGTCCTGACTTTC
TRBD2 TRBJ2-3 . TRBV9 CASSAQAGTSVTDTQYF TGTGCCAGCAGCGCCCAAGCCGGGACTAGCGTCACAGATACGCAGTATTTT
TRBD1 TRBJ1-2 . TRBV6-5 CASRADRGRRGYTF TGTGCCAGCAGGGCAGACAGGGGGCGTCGTGGCTACACCTTC
. TRBJ2-1 many TRBV7-2 CASSGQLYNEQFF TGTGCCAGCAGTGGACAGCTGTACAATGAGCAGTTCTTC
. TRBJ2-2 once TRBV7-7 CASSLGPGVGGELFF TGTGCTAGCAGCTTAGGGCCGGGGGTCGGCGGGGAGCTGTTTTTT
. TRBJ2-6 . TRBV2 CASLTGNSGANVLTF TGTGCCAGCCTTACAGGGAACTCTGGGGCCAACGTCCTGACTTTC
. TRBJ2-7 . TRBV2 CASRDQSGATYEQYF TGTGCCAGCAGGGATCAGTCAGGGGCCACCTACGAGCAGTACTTC
. TRBJ2-7 . TRBV3-1/TRBV3-2 CASSQARQVYEQYF TGTGCCAGCAGCCAAGCCCGACAGGTCTACGAGCAGTACTTC
TRBD1 TRBJ2-1 . TRBV28 CATNRDRGGNEQFF TGTGCCACCAACAGGGACAGGGGAGGGAATGAGCAGTTCTTC
TRBD2 TRBJ2-3 once TRBV19 CASTRGNDVDTQYF TGTGCCAGTACGCGGGGGAACGACGTGGATACGCAGTATTTT
TRBD1 TRBJ2-1 once TRBV18 CASSPEGGSYNEQFF TGTGCCAGCTCACCCGAAGGGGGCTCGTACAATGAGCAGTTCTTC
TRBD1 TRBJ1-5 . TRBV19 CASSKNLGQGGNPQHF TGTGCCAGTAGTAAAAACTTGGGACAGGGGGGTAATCCCCAGCATTTT
. TRBJ1-2 . TRBV25-1 CASSDFPGSGYTF TGTGCCAGCAGTGATTTTCCGGGTAGCGGCTACACCTTC
. TRBJ2-4 . TRBV24-1 CATSDLQIRVILAKNIQYF TGTGCCACCAGTGATTTGCAGATACGGGTGATTTTAGCCAAAAACATTCAGTACTTC
TRBD1 TRBJ2-7 . TRBV5-8 CASSSDRAGSDEQYF TGTGCCAGCAGTTCTGACAGGGCCGGGTCAGACGAGCAGTACTTC
. TRBJ2-7 . TRBV5-5 CASSLTAEQQIAVYF TGTGCCAGCAGCTTGACGGCGGAACAGCAAATAGCGGTTTACTTC
TRBD1 TRBJ1-1 . TRBV5-1 CASSQGQGEAFF TGCGCCAGCAGCCAAGGACAGGGTGAAGCTTTCTTT
. TRBJ1-6 . TRBV3-1/TRBV3-2 CASSQERGSPLHF TGTGCCAGCAGCCAAGAACGGGGTTCACCCCTCCACTTT
. TRBJ1-1 . TRBV3-1/TRBV3-2 CASSQRTAEAFF TGTGCCAGCAGCCAGCGGACAGCTGAAGCTTTCTTT
. TRBJ2-3 once TRBV19 CASSISVSTDTQYF TGTGCCAGTAGTATCTCTGTTAGCACAGATACGCAGTATTTT
. TRBJ2-2 . TRBV29-1 CSVDDRAGTGELFF TGCAGCGTTGATGATAGGGCAGGGACCGGGGAGCTGTTTTTT